This T cell receptor beta chain was sequenced for a study of T cells after yellow fever vaccination. This clonotype was picked up a small number of times. TCRdb passed the 5' RACE reads through MiXCR, listing each CDR3 protein once. This table holds some 400,000 distinct CDR3 sequences, around 20% found once. The sample was PBMCs, taken before the yellow fever booster vaccination. This receptor was identified in a man in his late teens or twenties who received the YFV17D yellow fever vaccine.

In DNA, the CDR3 is TGTGCCAGCAGTTTTCGAGGGCTGGGGACCGATACGCAGTATTTT. This translates into CASSFRGLGTDTQYF. This chain joins TRBV12-3 or TRBV12-4 and TRBJ2-3; D tentatively reads TRBD1 or TRBD2 (5 bases each). V lost 3 bases and J lost 6, with 16 bases in between. CDR3 length: 15 amino acids.